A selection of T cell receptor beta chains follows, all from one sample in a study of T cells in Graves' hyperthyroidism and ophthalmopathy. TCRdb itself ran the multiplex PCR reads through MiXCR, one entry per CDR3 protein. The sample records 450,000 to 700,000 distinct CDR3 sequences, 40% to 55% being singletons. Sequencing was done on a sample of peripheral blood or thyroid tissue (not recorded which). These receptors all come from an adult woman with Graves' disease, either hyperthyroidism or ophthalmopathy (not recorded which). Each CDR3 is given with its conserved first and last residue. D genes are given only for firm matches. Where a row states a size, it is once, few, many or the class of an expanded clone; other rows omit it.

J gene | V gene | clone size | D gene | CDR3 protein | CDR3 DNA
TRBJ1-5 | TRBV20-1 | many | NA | CSARSLGSRNQPQHF | TGCAGTGCTAGAAGTTTGGGCAGTCGGAATCAGCCCCAGCATTTT
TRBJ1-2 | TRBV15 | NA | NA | CATSRVGGSNGYTF | TGTGCCACCAGCAGAGTAGGGGGGAGTAATGGCTACACCTTC
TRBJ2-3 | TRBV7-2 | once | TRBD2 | CASSLSLAGGRFTDTQYF | TGTGCCAGCAGCTTGTCACTAGCGGGAGGCCGATTCACAGATACGCAGTATTTT
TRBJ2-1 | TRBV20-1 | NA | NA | CSARADRHRSYNEQFF | TGCAGTGCTAGAGCAGACAGGCACCGGTCCTACAATGAGCAGTTCTTC
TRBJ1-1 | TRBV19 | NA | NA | CTSSIRQTEAFF | TGTACCAGTAGTATCCGCCAAACTGAAGCTTTTTTT
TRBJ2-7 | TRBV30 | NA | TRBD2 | CAWNRASGAYEHYF | TGTGCCTGGAATCGCGCTAGCGGTGCCTACGAGCATTACTTC
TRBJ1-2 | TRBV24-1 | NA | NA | CATSEGFYGYTF | TGTGCCACCAGCGAGGGGTTCTATGGCTACACCTTC
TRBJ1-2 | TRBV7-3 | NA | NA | CASSEESGYTF | TGTGCCAGCAGCGAGGAATCTGGCTACACCTTC
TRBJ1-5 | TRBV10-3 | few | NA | CAISSGRSNQPQHF | TGTGCCATCAGTTCCGGGAGGAGCAATCAGCCCCAGCATTTT
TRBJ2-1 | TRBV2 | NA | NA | CASSRSLESREQFF | TGTGCCAGCAGTCGGAGTCTGGAGAGTAGGGAGCAGTTCTTC
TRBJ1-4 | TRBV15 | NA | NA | CATSRVGDGATDEKLFF | TGTGCCACCAGCAGAGTGGGGGACGGTGCAACTGATGAAAAACTGTTTTTT
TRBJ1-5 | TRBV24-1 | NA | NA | CATSEPIRWGLGNQPQHF | TGTGCCACCAGTGAACCGATTCGGTGGGGTCTGGGCAATCAGCCCCAGCATTTT
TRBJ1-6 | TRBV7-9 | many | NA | CASSFGGGSPLHF | TGCGCCAGCAGCTTCGGGGGCGGGTCACCCCTCCACTTT
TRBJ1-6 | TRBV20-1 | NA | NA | CSASPGSSYNSPLHF | TGCAGTGCTAGCCCGGGAAGCTCCTATAATTCACCCCTCCACTTT
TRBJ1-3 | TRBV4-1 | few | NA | CASSPRAGASLSGNTIYF | TGCGCCAGCAGCCCCCGTGCAGGGGCCTCTCTCTCTGGAAACACCATATATTTT
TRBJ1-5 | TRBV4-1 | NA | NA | CASSQGTSNQPQHF | TGCGCCAGCAGCCAAGGGACGAGCAATCAGCCCCAGCATTTT
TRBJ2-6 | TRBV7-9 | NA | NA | CASSQDTGRTEAF | TGTGCCAGCAGCCAGGACACGGGGAGAACTGAAGCTTTC
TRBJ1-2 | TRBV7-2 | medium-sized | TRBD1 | CASSQRQGASYTF | TGTGCCAGCAGCCAGCGACAGGGGGCCAGCTACACCTTC
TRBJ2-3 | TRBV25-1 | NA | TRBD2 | CASSDILAGAVDTQYF | TGTGCCAGCAGTGATATATTAGCGGGAGCCGTAGATACGCAGTATTTT
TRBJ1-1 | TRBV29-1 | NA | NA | CSVERRLVTEAFF | TGCAGCGTGGAACGGAGACTGGTCACTGAAGCTTTCTTT
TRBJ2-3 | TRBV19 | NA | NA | CATRDFHTDTQYF | TGTGCCACTCGAGACTTCCACACAGATACACAGTATTTT
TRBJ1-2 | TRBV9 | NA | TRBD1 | CASSPWTGGSYGYTF | TGTGCCAGCAGCCCCTGGACAGGGGGTTCCTATGGCTACACCTTC
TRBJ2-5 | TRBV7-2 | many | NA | CASSPARQETQYF | TGTGCCAGCAGCCCCGCGCGTCAAGAGACCCAGTACTTC
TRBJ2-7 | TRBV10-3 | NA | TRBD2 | CAISDSGRGEQYF | TGTGCCATCAGTGATAGCGGGAGGGGCGAGCAGTACTTC
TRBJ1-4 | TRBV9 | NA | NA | CASSETSGGLFF | TGTGCCAGCAGCGAGACTAGCGGGGGTTTGTTTTTT
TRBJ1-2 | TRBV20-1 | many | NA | CSARGGAAGGYTF | TGCAGTGCTAGAGGGGGGGCGGCGGGAGGCTACACCTTC
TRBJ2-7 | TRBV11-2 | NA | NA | CASSFTTDPYEQYF | TGTGCCAGCAGCTTCACGACCGACCCCTACGAGCAGTACTTC
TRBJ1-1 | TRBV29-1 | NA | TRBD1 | CSAGGQMNTEAFF | TGCAGCGCCGGGGGACAGATGAACACTGAAGCTTTCTTT
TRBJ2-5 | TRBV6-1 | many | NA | CASSSRYSETQYF | TGTGCCAGCAGTTCCCGATATTCGGAGACCCAGTACTTC
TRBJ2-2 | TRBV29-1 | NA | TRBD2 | CSVETGGFTGELFF | TGCAGCGTTGAGACGGGAGGCTTCACCGGGGAGCTGTTTTTT
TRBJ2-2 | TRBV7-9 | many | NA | CASSWPTGTGELFF | TGTGCCAGCAGCTGGCCGACAGGAACCGGGGAGCTGTTTTTT
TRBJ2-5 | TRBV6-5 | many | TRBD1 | CASSYSGTVQETQYF | TGTGCCAGCAGTTACTCTGGGACAGTACAAGAGACCCAGTACTTC
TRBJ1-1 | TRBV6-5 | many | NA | CASSYSAGTEAFF | TGTGCCAGCAGTTACTCTGCGGGAACTGAAGCTTTCTTT
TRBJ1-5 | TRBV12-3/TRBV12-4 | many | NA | CASRPDTHNQPQHF | TGTGCCAGCAGACCCGACACCCACAATCAGCCCCAGCATTTT
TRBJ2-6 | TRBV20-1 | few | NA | CSAREDLTF | TGCAGTGCTAGAGAGGACCTGACTTTC
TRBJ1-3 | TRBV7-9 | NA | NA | CASSLDSGNTVYF | TGTGCCAGCAGCTTGGACAGTGGAAACACCGTATATTTT
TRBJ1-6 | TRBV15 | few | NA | CATSGRRSPLHF | TGTGCCACCAGCGGCCGACGGTCACCCCTCCACTTT
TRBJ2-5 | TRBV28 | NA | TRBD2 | CASSMTSGRALKQETQYF | TGTGCCAGCAGTATGACTAGCGGGAGGGCCTTGAAGCAAGAGACCCAGTACTTC
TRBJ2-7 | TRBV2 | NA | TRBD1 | CAGGQGSSYEQYF | TGTGCCGGAGGACAGGGGAGCTCCTACGAGCAGTACTTC
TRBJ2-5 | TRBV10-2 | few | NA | CASSDGRDGEETQYF | TGCGCCAGCAGTGATGGTCGGGACGGAGAAGAGACCCAGTACTTC
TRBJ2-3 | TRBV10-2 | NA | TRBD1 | CASTPGTGITDTQYF | TGCGCCAGCACCCCTGGGACAGGGATAACAGATACGCAGTATTTT
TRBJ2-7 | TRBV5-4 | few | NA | CASRMGESSYEQYF | TGTGCCAGCCGAATGGGCGAATCCTCCTACGAGCAGTACTTC
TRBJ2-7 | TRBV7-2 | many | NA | CASSRRGQFYEQYF | TGTGCCAGCAGCCGCCGAGGACAGTTCTACGAGCAGTACTTC
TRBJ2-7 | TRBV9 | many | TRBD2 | CASSVDPAGGQNEQYF | TGTGCCAGCAGCGTAGATCCGGCGGGAGGGCAGAACGAGCAGTACTTC
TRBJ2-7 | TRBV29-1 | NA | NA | CSARRTSYEQYF | TGCAGCGCTCGACGGACCTCCTACGAGCAGTACTTC